The 32 T cell receptor beta chains listed next were all sequenced from one sample in a study of blood T cell repertoires in COVID-19. This table comes from immunoSEQ multiplex PCR, and its TCRdb copy is limited to in-frame clones, with some not included. The sample includes approximately 61,000 clones, roughly four fifths seen only once; the top ten take 9.5% to 13%. Sequencing was performed on peripheral blood. These receptors were collected from a man aged 45-60 years with COVID-19, enrolled during active disease.

This clone counts as medium-sized. This chain joins TRBV28 and TRBJ1-6, with no clear D. CDR1 and CDR2 (germline): MDHEN, SYDVKM. The CDR3 runs to 14 residues. Trimming removed 6 bases from V and 13 bases from J, with 19 bases in between. The CDR3 loop reads CASSLPGGIAPLHF. CDR3 in DNA: TGTGCCAGCAGCCTTCCTGGAGGTATTGCCCCCCTCCACTTT.

V gene TRBV11-3 combines with J gene TRBJ2-7; tentative D call: TRBD1 (6 bases). This CDR3 is 12 amino acids long. The germline gives CDR1 SGHNT, CDR2 YENEEA. Trimming removed 5 bases at V and 6 bases at J, with 11 bases between. CDR3 protein: CASSPRGGEQYF. The CDR3 region has the DNA TGTGCCAGCAGCCCCCGAGGGGGCGAGCAGTACTTC.

The chain is built from TRBV4-3 and TRBJ2-6; TRBD2 is a possible D gene (5 bases). The CDR3 covers 16 residues. Trimming left V 0 bases short and J 0 bases short, with 6 bases between. Per the germline V gene, CDR1 is LGHNA and CDR2 is YSLEER. The CDR3 sequence is CASSQDGNSGANVLTF. Here the CDR3 DNA reads TGCGCCAGCAGCCAAGACGGGAACTCTGGGGCCAACGTCCTGACTTTC.

The chain joins TRBV6-5 to TRBJ2-2; D is uncertain. Germline V CDR1 and CDR2: MNHEY, SVGAGI. V lost 11 bases and J lost 7, with 11 bases in between. This CDR3 region has 11 residues. In DNA, the CDR3 is TGTGCCTCCACCGGTGGCGGGGAGCTGTTTTTT. Translation: CASTGGGELFF.

The CDR3 is CASSEYQDRPYEQYF. In nucleotides, the CDR3 is TGTGCCAGCAGTGAATATCAGGACAGGCCCTACGAGCAGTACTTC. This chain links TRBV25-1 with TRBJ2-7, with 7 bases aligning to TRBD1. V lost 0 bases to trimming and J lost 2 bases; unmatched junction nucleotides: 4. CDR3 length: 15 residues. Per the germline V gene, CDR1 is MGHDK and CDR2 is SYGVNS.

The chain combines TRBV2 with TRBJ1-2; D not resolved. V gave up 5 bases and J gave up 4 bases, with 5 bases separating them. CDR1 SNHLY and CDR2 FYNNEI come from the germline V gene. The CDR3 covers 11 residues. CDR3 bases: TGTGCCAGCAGTCTGAGCTATGGCTACACCTTC. This sequence encodes CASSLSYGYTF. Together with reference TRBV2 and TRBJ1-2, the CDR3 gives the full variable domain: EPEVTQTPSHQVTQMGQEVILRCVPISNHLYFYWYRQILGQKVEFLVSFYNNEISEKSEIFDDQFSVERPDGSNFTLKIRSTKLEDSAMYFCASSLSYGYTFGSGTRLTVV.

V gene TRBV2 combines with J gene TRBJ2-2; 10 nucleotides match TRBD2. V shed 7 bases and J 4 bases; nucleotides not matched to a gene: 6. The CDR3 covers 15 residues. Germline CDR1 SNHLY, CDR2 FYNNEI. The CDR3 nucleotides are TGTGCCAGCACCGGACTAGCGGCTCGCACCGGGGAGCTGTTTTTT. Its translation: CASTGLAARTGELFF.

The chain is built from TRBV9 and TRBJ2-1, with TRBD2 identical over 7 bases. J lost 7 bases, V lost 0 bases, and 10 bases had no gene match. The CDR3 is 16 amino acids. CDR1 is SGDLS, CDR2 YYNGEE, per germline. The CDR3 DNA sequence: TGTGCCAGCAGCGTAGCCCCAGCGGGATTAAATAATGAGCAGTTCTTC. Translated, it gives CASSVAPAGLNNEQFF.

The CDR3 region has the DNA TGTGCCAGTAGTGTAGGGACAGGGGATTTACAGACCCAGTACTTC. Translating gives CASSVGTGDLQTQYF. This chain uses TRBV19 with TRBJ2-5; 10 bases agree with TRBD1. The CDR3 covers 15 residues. Germline loops: CDR1 LNHDA, CDR2 SQIVND (reference sequence). The junction had 9 bases not matched to a gene; V was cut back by 5 bases and J by 6 bases.

The CDR3, as DNA: TGTGCCAGCAGCCGACGACAGGGCCTCGGCACTGAAGCTTTCTTT. This translates into CASSRRQGLGTEAFF. The chain recombines TRBV3-1 (or the pseudogene TRBV3-2) with TRBJ1-1; 7 bases match TRBD1. Germline V gene sequence: CDR1 LGHDT, CDR2 YNNKEL (reference sequence). Unmatched junction bases numbered 9, after V lost 4 bases and J lost 4 bases. This CDR3 is 15 amino acids long.

The chain carries TRBV29-1 and TRBJ1-1; unclear D gene. The germline gives CDR1 SQVTM, CDR2 ANQGSEA. V dropped 0 bases and J dropped 8 bases, with 10 bases sitting between them. The CDR3 contains 12 residues. The DNA for the CDR3 is TGCAGCGTTGAAGAGGCCGGAGGCGAAGCTTTCTTT. Amino acids: CSVEEAGGEAFF. The full variable domain, its missing parts supplied by reference TRBV29-1 and TRBJ1-1, is SAVISQKPSRDICQRGTSLTIQCQVDSQVTMMFWYRQQPGQSLTLIATANQGSEATYESGFVIDKFPISRPNLTFSTLTVSNMSPEDSSIYLCSVEEAGGEAFFGQGTRLTVV.

The chain employs TRBV4-2 and TRBJ1-6; TRBD1 matches 8 bases. Germline V CDR1 and CDR2: LGHNA, YNFKEQ. CDR3 length: 14 residues. Losses at the gene ends were 6 bases for V and 6 bases for J; bases not matched to a gene: 4. The CDR3 DNA reads TGTGCCAGCAGAACACAGGGGGGTAATTCACCCCTCCACTTT. It yields the protein CASRTQGGNSPLHF.

This rearrangement joins TRBV3-1 (or the pseudogene TRBV3-2) to TRBJ2-2, with D possibly being TRBD1 (5 bases). The CDR3 is 13 residues long. Germline values: CDR1 LGHDT, CDR2 YNNKEL (reference sequence). V was trimmed by 0 bases and J by 8 bases, leaving 7 bases between them. CDR3 DNA: TGTGCCAGCAGCCAAGATGGGGCGGGGGAGCTGTTTTTT. Encoded protein: CASSQDGAGELFF.

The V call is TRBV30, the J call TRBJ2-1, with D possibly being TRBD1 (6 bases). CDR1 is GTSNPN and CDR2 is SVGIG in the germline V gene (reference sequence). This CDR3 region has 12 residues. The CDR3 spells CAGARGGNEQFF. The CDR3 DNA is TGTGCTGGGGCCCGAGGGGGCAATGAGCAGTTCTTC.

This rearrangement joins TRBV27 to TRBJ1-1; TRBD1 agrees at 11 bases. Germline CDR1 reads MNHEY; CDR2 reads SMNVEV (reference sequence). With V trimmed by 8 bases and J by 5 bases, 10 bases remained unmatched. The CDR3 spans 15 residues. The CDR3 DNA is TGTGCCAGCGGAATAACCGGGACAGGGGGAACTGAAGCTTTCTTT. Protein: CASGITGTGGTEAFF.

This rearrangement joins TRBV7-9 to TRBJ1-1; 9 nucleotides match TRBD1. Losses at the gene ends were 5 bases for V and 4 bases for J; bases not matched to a gene: 5. This CDR3 is built from 14 residues. Germline lookup yields CDR1 SEHNR and CDR2 FQNEAQ (reference sequence). For the CDR3, the DNA is TGTGCCAGCAGCCTGGACAGGGGTGGCACTGAAGCTTTCTTT. Translated: CASSLDRGGTEAFF.

V is TRBV6-1 and J is TRBJ1-4; perhaps TRBD1 as D (5 bases). Between the trimmed V and J ends, which lost 0 bases and 8 bases, there was a span of 13 bases. CDR1 and CDR2 (germline): MNHNS, SASEGT. The CDR3 length is 15 residues. CDR3 coding DNA: TGTGCCAGCAGTGAAGCTGCAGGGAGGAGAGAAAAACTGTTTTTT. It specifies CASSEAAGRREKLFF.

The rearrangement joins TRBV6-5 to TRBJ2-7, with 7 bases matching TRBD1. CDR1 is MNHEY, CDR2 SVGAGI, per germline. With V trimmed by 5 bases and J by 7 bases, 5 bases remained unmatched. The CDR3 runs 12 residues. The CDR3 protein is CASSRGRGEQYF. The DNA of the CDR3 is TGTGCCAGCAGTCGCGGCAGGGGGGAGCAGTACTTC.

In DNA form, the CDR3 reads TGTGCCAGCAGCCCTCGGACAGTGAACACCGGGGAGCTGTTTTTT. Amino acids: CASSPRTVNTGELFF. This chain joins TRBV7-2 and TRBJ2-2; D is possibly TRBD1 (6 bases). Trimming took 5 bases from V and 1 from J, leaving 11 bases between them. CDR1 and CDR2 from the germline V gene are SGHTA and FQGNSA. This CDR3 comprises 15 residues.

This clone was found a few times. This chain joins TRBV28 and TRBJ1-5; 7 nucleotides align to TRBD1. The V gene end was trimmed by 5 bases and the J gene end by 2 bases; junction bases not matched to a gene: 6. The V gene's germline CDR1 is MDHEN and CDR2 SYDVKM. The CDR3 consists of 15 residues. CDR3 region: CASSVLTGGNQPQHF. CDR3 in DNA: TGTGCCAGCAGTGTGCTCACAGGGGGCAATCAGCCCCAGCATTTT.

The V and J genes are TRBV7-3 and TRBJ2-3; D not certain. CDR3 size: 14 residues. V dropped 1 base and J dropped 1 base, with 6 bases sitting between them. Germline V gene data show CDR1 as SGHTA and CDR2 as FQGTGA. CDR3 residues: CASSLNRGTDTQYF. The CDR3 DNA reads TGTGCCAGCAGCTTAAACCGGGGCACAGATACGCAGTATTTT.

This chain uses TRBV27 with TRBJ2-3, with a weak D call TRBD2 (6 bases). V was shortened by 5 bases and J by 6 bases, with 18 bases between the two germline ends. The CDR3 loop spans 15 amino acids. Germline V lookup: CDR1 MNHEY, CDR2 SMNVEV (reference sequence). The CDR3 loop reads CASSLSGGLADTQYF. The CDR3 nucleotides read TGTGCCAGCAGTCTTAGCGGTGGTCTCGCTGATACGCAGTATTTT.

V gene TRBV28 combines with J gene TRBJ2-1; D ambiguous. Germline V gene data show CDR1 as MDHEN and CDR2 as SYDVKM. This CDR3 has 15 residues. Deletions cut 3 bases from V and 4 bases from J, with 13 bases between. The CDR3 coding sequence is TGTGCCAGCAGTTTGGCCAGTTCAGTGTACAATGAGCAGTTCTTC. It is translated as CASSLASSVYNEQFF.

This clone is deemed medium-sized. This chain connects TRBV6-2 or TRBV6-3 to TRBJ2-2; D unclear. Looked up from germline, CDR1 is MNHEY and CDR2 is SVGEGT. V lost 4 bases and J lost 3, with 6 bases in between. The CDR3 extends over 13 amino acids. CDR3 amino acids: CASSLSDTGELFF. The CDR3 DNA follows: TGTGCCAGCAGTTTGTCCGACACCGGGGAGCTGTTTTTT.

The chain recombines TRBV11-2 with TRBJ2-1, with 9 bases identical to TRBD2. The V gene's germline CDR1 is SGHAT and CDR2 FQNNGV. CDR3 length: 16 residues. V lost 0 bases to trimming and J lost 6 bases; unmatched junction nucleotides: 6. The CDR3 DNA reads as TGTGCCAGCAGCTTAGATCAACTAGCGGGCGCCAATGAGCAGTTCTTC. It encodes CASSLDQLAGANEQFF.

V and J are TRBV2 and TRBJ2-2; 7 positions agree with TRBD1. The CDR3 loop spans 16 amino acids. Germline V gene lookup returns CDR1 SNHLY and CDR2 FYNNEI. Unmatched junction bases numbered 13, after V lost 8 bases and J lost 4 bases. In nucleotides, the CDR3 is TGTGCCAGCCAACCGTACCAGCAGGGGGTCACCGGGGAGCTGTTTTTT. Its translation is CASQPYQQGVTGELFF.

The chain couples TRBV29-1 to TRBJ2-7; 9 bases agree with TRBD1. With 8 bases clipped from V and 2 bases from J, the junction kept 4 bases outside the gene matches. The CDR3 is 12 amino acids. In germline, CDR1 is SQVTM, CDR2 ANQGSEA. The CDR3 region has the DNA TGCAGCACGCGGACAGGGGCCTACGAGCAGTACTTC. Translated: CSTRTGAYEQYF.

This clone was detected once. The rearrangement joins TRBV6-4 to TRBJ1-2, with D perhaps matching TRBD1 (6 bases). CDR1 and CDR2 (germline): MRHNA, SNTAGT. CDR3 length equals 13 residues. The ends were cut back, 2 bases at V and 8 bases at J, with 12 bases in the middle. Here the CDR3 reads CASSDGTSSGYTF. Here the CDR3 DNA reads TGTGCCAGCAGTGACGGGACAAGTTCGGGCTACACCTTC.

The V call is TRBV6-6, the J call TRBJ2-7, with TRBD2 matching 7 bases. V gave up 2 bases and J gave up 3 bases; unmatched junction bases: 1. The CDR3 loop spans 13 amino acids. Germline assignment: CDR1 MNHNY and CDR2 SVGAGI (reference sequence). CDR3 DNA: TGTGCCAGCAGTTACCTAGCGGACTACGAGCAGTACTTC. Its protein is CASSYLADYEQYF.

J is TRBJ2-3 and V is TRBV28; D perhaps matches TRBD2 (7 bases). V dropped 7 bases and J dropped 2 bases, with 16 bases sitting between them. The CDR3 covers 15 residues. Germline assignment: CDR1 MDHEN and CDR2 SYDVKM. The CDR3 nucleotides read TGTGCCAGCAACCTGGGAGGGGGAGACACAGATACGCAGTATTTT. Translated, it gives CASNLGGGDTDTQYF.

The rearrangement uses TRBV5-1 and TRBJ2-3; D perhaps matches TRBD2 (5 bases). The V and J ends lost 4 bases and 4 bases respectively, with 13 bases between them. The V gene's germline CDR1 is SGHRS and CDR2 YFSETQ. This CDR3 has 14 amino acids. CDR3 sequence reads: CASSRSGSPDTQYF. CDR3 nucleotide sequence: TGCGCCAGCAGCCGCTCGGGGAGTCCAGATACGCAGTATTTT.

This clone was seen only a few times. CDR3 region: CASSESDRAGANVLTF. CDR3 DNA sequence: TGTGCCAGCAGTGAATCAGACAGGGCTGGGGCCAACGTCCTGACTTTC. The J gene is TRBJ2-6, the V gene TRBV25-1; 7 bases fit TRBD1. With V trimmed by 1 base and J by 2 bases, 2 bases remained unmatched. The CDR3 extends over 16 amino acids. CDR1 is MGHDK and CDR2 is SYGVNS in the germline V gene.